The clone carrying this T cell receptor (beta chain) was counted between two and nine times. Its specificity is unknown. CDR1 is MGHDK, CDR2 SYGVNS, per germline. The trim removed 6 bases at V and 2 bases at J, leaving 3 bases unmatched. This CDR3 comprises 13 residues. The data originate from a study of response to subunit inactivated influenza vaccine. Study-wide findings and caveats: Every seasonal influenza vaccination brings in few new T cells, the authors suggested.

A single record per CDR3 protein comes from TCRdb applying MiXCR to the RT-PCR reads. The sample includes around 570,000 distinct CDR3 sequences, 11% seen only once; the top ten take roughly 9.6%. This sample was shared with a second study, whose subject was T cells expressing NK-cell markers. That source reports: What made the TCR beta cDNA was 5'RACE template switching with UMIs. CD3+CD56+NKG2C+, CD3+CD56+NKG2C- and CD3+CD56-NKG2C+ T cells, once sorted, supplied the TCR beta repertoires. Several experiments added an anti-gamma-delta TCR antibody to sort only alpha-beta TCR T cells. Four of the donors also had these clonotypes leading their CD3+CD56-NKG2C+ fraction.

The sequence derives from a man in his forties or fifties who received an inactivated influenza vaccine. Sequencing used PBMCs from blood, obtained on the day of vaccination. This rearrangement joins TRBV25-1 to TRBJ1-2; TRBD1 matches 7 bases. The CDR3 is CASSTRGNYGYTF. CDR3 bases: TGTGCCAGCAGCACCAGGGGGAACTATGGCTACACCTTC.